Below, 13 T cell receptor beta chains from the same sample are listed, as sequenced in a study of T cell clonotyping in hematopoietic cell transplantation. Libraries were prepared by immunoSEQ multiplex PCR; TCRdb keeps only in-frame clonotypes and omits some of them. Of around 10,000 clones in the sample, roughly 93% were seen once. The starting material was PBMCs, obtained 100 days after allogeneic stem cell transplant. These receptors all come from a male patient aged 50 to 59 who had an allogeneic stem cell transplant from a related donor, so T cells may come from the graft donor. Some clones in this sample may be carry-over from other donors' samples.

The V and J genes are TRBV4-2 and TRBJ2-1; D unclear. Trimming left V 7 bases short and J 5 bases short, with 15 bases between. The CDR3 has 14 amino acids. CDR1 is LGHNA and CDR2 is YNFKEQ in the germline V gene. The CDR3 is CASNSVGTDNEQFF. CDR3 DNA: TGTGCCAGCAATTCGGTGGGAACCGACAATGAGCAGTTCTTC.

The chain is built from TRBV27 and TRBJ1-6; TRBD1 matches 7 bases. This CDR3 has 15 residues. Germline V lookup: CDR1 MNHEY, CDR2 SMNVEV (reference sequence). With V trimmed by 5 bases and J by 3 bases, 4 bases remained unmatched. The CDR3 loop reads CASSPRDSYNSPLHF. The DNA for the CDR3 is TGTGCCAGCAGTCCCCGGGACAGCTATAATTCACCCCTCCACTTT.

The V and J genes are TRBV5-6 and TRBJ2-6; 7 bases map to TRBD1. V dropped 4 bases and J dropped 0; count of bases not matched to a gene: 13. This CDR3 has 19 amino acids. Germline values: CDR1 SGHDT, CDR2 YYEEEE. This CDR3 is CASSEVGDSFSSGANVLTF. The CDR3 bases are TGTGCCAGCAGCGAAGTAGGGGACAGCTTCAGCTCTGGGGCCAACGTCCTGACTTTC.

The J gene is TRBJ1-1, the V gene TRBV5-1; D gene unclear. CDR3 length: 15 amino acids. The V and J ends lost 2 bases and 4 bases respectively, with 15 bases between them. Looked up from germline, CDR1 is SGHRS and CDR2 is YFSETQ. The CDR3 bases are TGCGCCAGCAGCTTAAGGGAGGAGGAGAGCACTGAAGCTTTCTTT. Its protein is CASSLREEESTEAFF.

The chain couples TRBV20-1 to TRBJ2-7; D not certain. CDR3 length: 11 amino acids. Trimming removed 5 bases from V and 6 bases from J, with 11 bases in between. Germline loops: CDR1 DFQATT, CDR2 SNEGSKA (reference sequence). The CDR3 nucleotides are TGCAGTGCTGAGGATTCGAGCGAGCAGTACTTC. Protein: CSAEDSSEQYF.

The chain couples TRBV6-1 to TRBJ1-6; 10 bases line up with TRBD1. The CDR3 spans 15 residues. Looked up from germline, CDR1 is MNHNS and CDR2 is SASEGT. Trimming at V came to 5 bases and at J to 10 bases, leaving 8 bases not matched to a gene. The CDR3 here is CASSSKTGGESPLHF. The CDR3 coding sequence is TGTGCCAGCAGTTCAAAGACAGGGGGCGAATCACCCCTCCACTTT.

CDR3 in DNA: TGTGCCAGCAGCCCCTATGGACTAGCGGGGACCCAAGAGACCCAGTACTTC. Protein sequence: CASSPYGLAGTQETQYF. This rearrangement joins TRBV11-2 to TRBJ2-5, with TRBD2 identical over 12 bases. The germline V gene has CDR1 SGHAT and CDR2 FQNNGV. The CDR3 loop spans 17 amino acids. V shed 5 bases, J shed 1 base, and the junction held 8 bases outside the gene matches.

CDR3 DNA sequence: TGTGCCAGCAGCTTCGGGCTGCACTACGAGCAGTACTTC. This gives the protein CASSFGLHYEQYF. V gene TRBV5-4 combines with J gene TRBJ2-7; unclear D gene. The V and J ends lost 2 bases and 3 bases respectively, with 9 bases between them. The CDR3 spans 13 residues. Germline-derived CDR1 and CDR2 are SGHNT and YYREEE (reference sequence).

This rearrangement joins TRBV19 to TRBJ2-2; D gene unclear. CDR3 length: 14 residues. Germline V gene data show CDR1 as LNHDA and CDR2 as SQIVND (reference sequence). Trimming pared 1 base from V and 5 bases from J, leaving 8 bases between. CDR3: CASSIVATTGELFF. CDR3 DNA: TGTGCCAGTAGTATAGTAGCAACGACCGGGGAGCTGTTTTTT.

The chain joins TRBV6-4 to TRBJ2-3; TRBD1 matches at 12 bases. Germline values: CDR1 MRHNA, CDR2 SNTAGT. This CDR3 spans 15 amino acids. V lost 4 bases, J lost 4 bases, and 3 bases stayed unmatched. The CDR3 DNA is TGTGCCAGCAGTGTTGGGACAGGGGGCGCAGATACGCAGTATTTT. As protein: CASSVGTGGADTQYF.

J is TRBJ2-3 and V is TRBV7-9; D is perhaps TRBD1 (6 bases). Germline-derived CDR1 and CDR2 are SEHNR and FQNEAQ (reference sequence). The CDR3 is 12 amino acids. Between the trimmed V and J ends, which lost 10 bases and 1 base, there was a span of 9 bases. The CDR3 DNA is TGTGCCATCCCAGGGGGCACAGATACGCAGTATTTT. Encoded protein: CAIPGGTDTQYF.

The CDR3 here is CASSFYGSGANVLTF. DNA for the CDR3: TGTGCCAGCAGCTTTTATGGCTCTGGGGCCAACGTCCTGACTTTC. The rearrangement links TRBV11-2 to TRBJ2-6, with D unclear. Germline CDR1 and CDR2: SGHAT and FQNNGV. CDR3 size: 15 residues. Trimming cost V 3 bases and J 0 bases, with 6 bases left between them.

This rearrangement joins TRBV5-5 to TRBJ1-1; a weak D match, TRBD1 (5 bases). Germline V lookup: CDR1 SGHKS, CDR2 YYEKEE (reference sequence). The V end lost 0 bases, the J end lost 6 bases, and 24 bases lay between the germline ends. This CDR3 is 18 amino acids long. This chain's CDR3 is CASSLDWLTLPTEAEAFF. The CDR3 DNA sequence: TGTGCCAGCAGCTTGGACTGGCTGACGCTCCCGACAGAAGCTGAAGCTTTCTTT.